This is a list of T cell receptor beta chains from one sample in a study of blood T cells in healthy people across ages. TCRdb itself ran the 5' RACE reads through MiXCR, one entry per CDR3 protein. The sample records about 1,600,000 distinct CDR3 sequences, about 40% being singletons. Sequences were obtained from blood. These receptors all stem from a woman between 18 and 30 years old in good health. The CDR3 runs from the conserved cysteine through the conserved F or W. The D gene is left open where the match is weak. The size field is filled for only some rows; it gives once, few, many or a size class.

v_call,j_call,cdr3_length,clone_size,d_call,cdr3_nt,cdr3_aa
TRBV2,TRBJ1-4,15,.,.,TGTGCCAGCACCAGACAATGGATAGAGGGAGAAAAACTGTTTTTT,CASTRQWIEGEKLFF
TRBV25-1,TRBJ2-3,17,.,TRBD2,TGTGCCAGCAGTGACTTGACTAGCCCAAGTTTCCCGGATACGCAGTATTTT,CASSDLTSPSFPDTQYF
TRBV28,TRBJ2-3,19,.,TRBD2,TGTGCCAGCAGATTCGTTGGACTAGCGGGGGGGCCTAGTGGAGATACGCAGTATTTT,CASRFVGLAGGPSGDTQYF
TRBV7-2,TRBJ2-7,15,.,.,TGTGCCAGCAGCTTAGATGTTCAGAGCTCCTACGAGCAGTACTTC,CASSLDVQSSYEQYF
TRBV7-6,TRBJ2-2,14,once,.,TGTGCCAGCAGCCAAGGGGGACGGACCGGGGAGCTGTTTTTT,CASSQGGRTGELFF
TRBV6-6,TRBJ1-5,14,.,.,TGTGCCACCTGGAGGGGTTATAGCAATCAGCCCCAGCATTTT,CATWRGYSNQPQHF
TRBV6-6,TRBJ2-1,15,.,.,TGTGCCAGCAGTTACCCCAGGGGGGCCTACAATGAGCAGTTCTTC,CASSYPRGAYNEQFF
TRBV7-2,TRBJ2-5,15,.,TRBD2,TGTGCCAGCAGCTGGGGACTAGCGGGGGACAATGAGCAGTACTTC,CASSWGLAGDNEQYF
TRBV5-1,TRBJ2-2,17,.,.,TGCGCCAGCAGCTTGATATATGGGGGAGACAACACCGGGGAGCTGTTTTTT,CASSLIYGGDNTGELFF
TRBV29-1,TRBJ2-1,13,.,TRBD2,TGCAGCGCCTCCGGGGGGAGTTGGTACGAGCAGTTCTTC,CSASGGSWYEQFF
TRBV6-1,TRBJ2-3,17,.,.,TGTGCCAGCAGGGAGAGGGATAGCGGCGGTAGCACAGATACGCAGTATTTT,CASRERDSGGSTDTQYF
TRBV4-1,TRBJ2-3,16,.,TRBD1,TGCGCCAGCAGCCAAGGACAGGGGGATGGGACAGATACGCAGTATTTT,CASSQGQGDGTDTQYF
TRBV2,TRBJ2-4,13,.,.,TGTGCCAGCAGTGAGTCAGGGCTAAACATTCAGTACTTC,CASSESGLNIQYF
TRBV7-9,TRBJ2-1,14,few,.,TGTGCCAGCAGCGGGGGGCGGAGCGGGGATGAGCAGTTCTTC,CASSGGRSGDEQFF
TRBV5-1,TRBJ2-1,14,.,.,TGCGCCAGCAGCTTGATACTAGCTAGCAATGAGCAGTTCTTC,CASSLILASNEQFF
TRBV2,TRBJ2-7,14,.,TRBD1,TGTGCCAGCAGTGATGAGGGACAGGGCTACGAGCAGTACTTC,CASSDEGQGYEQYF
TRBV12-3/TRBV12-4,TRBJ2-1,16,few,.,TGTGCCAGCAGTTTAAACAGGCCAACTCCAAGCAATGAGCAGTTCTTC,CASSLNRPTPSNEQFF
TRBV20-1,TRBJ2-1,11,.,.,TGCAGTGCTAAAGATCTAGGGGAGCAGTTCTTC,CSAKDLGEQFF
TRBV11-3,TRBJ2-2,15,.,.,TGTGCCAGCAGCTTAGCCGGAATCTCGACCGGGGAGCTGTTTTTT,CASSLAGISTGELFF
TRBV20-1,TRBJ2-2,15,.,.,TGCAGTGCGGCCGCTGCTAGCGCACTAAAGGGGGAGCTGTTTTTT,CSAAAASALKGELFF
TRBV7-3,TRBJ1-2,15,.,.,TGTGCCAGCATCTTATCCGGCCCACAGGATAGTGGCTACACCTTC,CASILSGPQDSGYTF
TRBV7-2,TRBJ2-3,16,.,.,TGTGCCAGCAGCCCGGCCGGCAGCGGTCTCACAGATACGCAGTATTTT,CASSPAGSGLTDTQYF
TRBV10-3,TRBJ2-7,13,.,TRBD1,TGTGCCATCAGCCCGGGACAGGGCTACGAGCAGTACTTC,CAISPGQGYEQYF
TRBV9,TRBJ1-1,15,.,.,TGTGCCAGCAGCGTAGAACCGGGACAGAACACTGAAGCTTTCTTT,CASSVEPGQNTEAFF
TRBV2,TRBJ2-3,17,once,.,TGTACCAGCACCCCACTAATGGGCGGCAGTAGCACAGATACGCAGTATTTT,CTSTPLMGGSSTDTQYF
TRBV4-1,TRBJ2-7,14,.,TRBD2,TGCGCCAGCAGCCAAGCCCTAGCGGGAGACGAGCAGTACTTC,CASSQALAGDEQYF
TRBV28,TRBJ1-4,14,.,.,TGTGCCAGCAGTTTAGTGATCAAGAAGGAAAAACTGTTTTTT,CASSLVIKKEKLFF
TRBV13,TRBJ2-5,15,.,.,TGTGCCAGCAGCTCCGGATGGGCGGGGCAAGAGACCCAGTACTTC,CASSSGWAGQETQYF
TRBV28,TRBJ1-5,14,.,.,TGTGCCGGCAGTAGAAGACAGATTAATCAGCCCCAGCATTTT,CAGSRRQINQPQHF
TRBV29-1,TRBJ2-3,13,many,.,TGCAGCGTCTTGACTAGTATCGCAGATACGCAGTATTTT,CSVLTSIADTQYF
TRBV4-1,TRBJ2-3,16,few,TRBD2,TGCGCCAGCAGCCAAGAGGGACTAGATACCTCAGATACGCAGTATTTT,CASSQEGLDTSDTQYF
TRBV20-1,TRBJ2-1,15,few,TRBD1,TGCAGTGCTCACCTCCCGGGACAGGCTGGGTATGAGCAGTTCTTC,CSAHLPGQAGYEQFF
TRBV10-3,TRBJ2-5,17,few,TRBD2,TGTGCCATCAGTACCGGGACTAGCGGGGGGGCCCTCGAGACCCAGTACTTC,CAISTGTSGGALETQYF
TRBV7-9,TRBJ2-3,16,.,TRBD1,TGTGCCAGCAGCCCCCCCCGGGACAGGGCTGCAGAGACGCAGTATTTT,CASSPPRDRAAETQYF
TRBV5-1,TRBJ1-1,16,.,.,TGCGCCAGCAGCTGGGGACTTTTAGGCCAGAACACTGAAGCTTTCTTT,CASSWGLLGQNTEAFF
TRBV24-1,TRBJ2-7,14,.,.,TGTGCCACCAGTGATACGGGATCGACCTACGAGCAGTACTTC,CATSDTGSTYEQYF
TRBV20-1,TRBJ2-2,16,.,.,TGCAGTGCTAGAGATAACAGGAAAGCGGCGACCGGGGAGCTGTTTTTT,CSARDNRKAATGELFF
TRBV3-1,TRBJ2-1,16,few,TRBD2,TGTGCCAGCAGCCAAGTCGGAGCGGGGGGGCGGGATGAGCAGTTCTTC,CASSQVGAGGRDEQFF
TRBV10-1,TRBJ2-7,13,.,.,TGCGCCAGCAGCGTACAGAGCTCCTACGAGCAGTACTTC,CASSVQSSYEQYF
TRBV20-1,TRBJ2-1,14,few,.,TGCAGTGCTAGAGTGGGATCCGGGTACAATGAGCAGTTCTTC,CSARVGSGYNEQFF